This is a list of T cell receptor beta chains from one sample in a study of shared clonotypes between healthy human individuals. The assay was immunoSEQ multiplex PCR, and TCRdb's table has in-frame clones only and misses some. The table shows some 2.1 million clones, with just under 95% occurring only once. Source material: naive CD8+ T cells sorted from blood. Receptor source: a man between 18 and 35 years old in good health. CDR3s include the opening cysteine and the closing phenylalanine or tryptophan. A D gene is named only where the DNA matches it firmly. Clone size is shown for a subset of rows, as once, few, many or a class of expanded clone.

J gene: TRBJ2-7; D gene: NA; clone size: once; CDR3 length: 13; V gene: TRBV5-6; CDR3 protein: CASSSSVSYEQYF; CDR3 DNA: TGTGCCAGCAGCTCCTCGGTCTCCTACGAGCAGTACTTC
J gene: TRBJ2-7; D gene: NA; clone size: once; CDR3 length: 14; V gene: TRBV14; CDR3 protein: CASSHLVGDYEQYF; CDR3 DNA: TGTGCCAGCAGCCATCTAGTCGGCGACTACGAGCAGTACTTC
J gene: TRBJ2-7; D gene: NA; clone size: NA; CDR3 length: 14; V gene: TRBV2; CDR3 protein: CASSAGTGSYEQYF; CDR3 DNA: TGTGCCAGCAGTGCCGGAACAGGTTCCTACGAGCAGTACTTC
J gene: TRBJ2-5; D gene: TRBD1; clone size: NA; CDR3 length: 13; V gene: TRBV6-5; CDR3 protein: CASSWTGEETQYF; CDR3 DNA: TGTGCCAGCAGTTGGACAGGGGAAGAGACCCAGTACTTC
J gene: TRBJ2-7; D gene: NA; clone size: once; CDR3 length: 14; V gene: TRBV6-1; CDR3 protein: CASSGRQDLYEQYF; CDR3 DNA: TGTGCCAGCAGTGGGAGACAGGACCTCTACGAGCAGTACTTC
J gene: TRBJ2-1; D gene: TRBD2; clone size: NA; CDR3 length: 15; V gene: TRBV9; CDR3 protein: CASSPPLAGGHEQFF; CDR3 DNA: TGTGCCAGCAGCCCCCCACTAGCGGGGGGGCATGAGCAGTTCTTC
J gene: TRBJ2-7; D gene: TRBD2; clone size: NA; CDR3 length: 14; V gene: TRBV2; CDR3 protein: CASRLAGGAYEQYF; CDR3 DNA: TGTGCCAGCAGACTAGCGGGGGGCGCTTACGAGCAGTACTTC
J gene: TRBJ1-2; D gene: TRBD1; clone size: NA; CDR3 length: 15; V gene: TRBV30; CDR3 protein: CAWSDRGVFDYGYTF; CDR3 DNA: TGTGCCTGGAGTGACAGGGGTGTTTTCGACTATGGCTACACCTTC
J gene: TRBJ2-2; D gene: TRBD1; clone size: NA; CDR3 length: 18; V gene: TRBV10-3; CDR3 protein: CAISGGDRVSPNTGELFF; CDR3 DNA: TGTGCCATCAGTGGCGGGGACAGGGTATCCCCGAACACCGGGGAGCTGTTTTTT
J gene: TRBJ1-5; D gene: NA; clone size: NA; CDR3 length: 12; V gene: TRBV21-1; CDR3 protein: CASPVGVQPQHF; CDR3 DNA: TGTGCCAGCCCGGTGGGGGTTCAGCCCCAGCATTTT
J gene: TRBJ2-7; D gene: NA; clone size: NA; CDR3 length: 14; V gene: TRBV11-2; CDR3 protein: CASSLDRAYYEQYF; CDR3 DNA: TGTGCCAGCAGCTTAGATCGGGCCTACTACGAGCAGTACTTC
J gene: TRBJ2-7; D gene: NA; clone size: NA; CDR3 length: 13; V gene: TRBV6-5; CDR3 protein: CAAGWGALYEQYF; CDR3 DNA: TGTGCCGCTGGGTGGGGAGCACTCTACGAGCAGTACTTC
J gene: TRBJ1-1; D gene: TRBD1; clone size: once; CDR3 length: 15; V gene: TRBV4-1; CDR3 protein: CASSQEGGADTEAFF; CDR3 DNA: TGCGCCAGCAGCCAAGAAGGGGGCGCGGACACTGAAGCTTTCTTT
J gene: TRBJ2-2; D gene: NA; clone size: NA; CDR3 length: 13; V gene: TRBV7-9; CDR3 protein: CASSFGAPGELFF; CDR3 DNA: TGTGCCAGCAGCTTCGGGGCGCCCGGGGAGCTGTTTTTT
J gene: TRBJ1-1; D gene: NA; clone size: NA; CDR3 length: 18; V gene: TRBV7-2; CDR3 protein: CASSLGGVEEGPNTEAFF; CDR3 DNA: TGTGCCAGCAGCTTAGGCGGGGTCGAGGAGGGGCCGAACACTGAAGCTTTCTTT